These 17 T cell receptor beta chains came from one sample sequenced in a study of post-analysis software for immune sequencing data. Regarding the study as a whole: TRBV segments more frequent in patients than in controls numbered a few and included TRBV5-6, TRBV5-1 and TRBV20-1.

Unique molecular identifiers were built into the TCR beta cDNA libraries. MiXCR, run by TCRdb on the PCR reads, gives a single entry per CDR3 protein. The table shows a few hundred thousand distinct CDR3 sequences, with around a third occurring only once. Their target antigens are unknown. Material: blood. These TCRs come from a girl between 5 and 17 years old with multiple sclerosis.

The chain combines TRBV20-1 with TRBJ2-7, with TRBD1 matching over 8 bases. The CDR3 contains 13 residues. V was clipped by 7 bases and J by 6 bases; unmatched bases: 11. The germline CDR1 and CDR2 sequences are DFQATT and SNEGSKA (reference sequence). The CDR3 is CSVPGQAGGEQYF. The CDR3, as DNA: TGCAGTGTCCCGGGACAGGCTGGGGGCGAGCAGTACTTC.

This clonotype was picked up a small number of times. The rearrangement uses TRBV12-3 or TRBV12-4 and TRBJ2-5; D remains ambiguous. This CDR3 contains 15 residues. Trimming left V 6 bases short and J 0 bases short, with 14 bases between. CDR3 sequence (DNA): TGTGCCAGCAGCCCTACTACCGGGTACCAAGAGACCCAGTACTTC. It yields the protein CASSPTTGYQETQYF.

This clonotype showed up just a few times. This rearrangement joins TRBV29-1 to TRBJ2-1; 7 bases match TRBD1. Germline CDR1 SQVTM, CDR2 ANQGSEA. The junction had 1 base not matched to a gene; V was cut back by 7 bases and J by 4 bases. This CDR3 has 11 residues. The CDR3, as DNA: TGCAGCGCGACAGGGTACAATGAGCAGTTCTTC. Translating it yields CSATGYNEQFF.

The CDR3 nucleotides read TGTGCCAGCAGTGTTGACAGGATCCATCAGCCCCAGCATTTT. Its translation is CASSVDRIHQPQHF. The chain has TRBV6-1 and TRBJ1-5, with TRBD1 as a possible D gene (6 bases). Germline V gene data show CDR1 as MNHNS and CDR2 as SASEGT. Deletions cut 4 bases from V and 5 bases from J, with 12 bases between. This CDR3 spans 14 amino acids.

The rearrangement joins TRBV6-1 to TRBJ1-1; D is uncertain. Trimming stripped 1 base from V and 1 base from J, with 10 bases between. This CDR3 is 15 amino acids long. Per the germline V gene, CDR1 is MNHNS and CDR2 is SASEGT. The CDR3 loop is CASSEEPRGNTEAFF. The CDR3 bases are TGTGCCAGCAGTGAAGAACCTAGAGGGAACACTGAAGCTTTCTTT.

The sample holds a few counts of this clonotype. The chain links TRBV4-2 to TRBJ1-5, with 7 bases matching TRBD1. Per germline, CDR1 LGHNA and CDR2 YNFKEQ. The V and J ends lost 0 bases and 3 bases, in that order; junction bases with no gene match: 5. The CDR3 length is 16 residues. CDR3 amino acids: CASSQDRTGNNQPQHF. CDR3 sequence (DNA): TGTGCCAGCAGCCAAGACAGGACAGGAAACAATCAGCCCCAGCATTTT.

The gene calls are TRBV7-8 and TRBJ2-5; D unclear. The end of the DNA fits TRBJ2-7 better, so the J call may be wrong. Germline CDR1 SGHVS, CDR2 FQNEAQ. The CDR3 is 12 residues long. CDR3 bases: TGTGCCAGCTCTCGCTTACTGGGCGAGCAGTACTTC. Its translation is CASSRLLGEQYF.

The CDR3 loop is CASSLAPGNYGYTF. DNA for the CDR3: TGTGCCAGCAGCTTAGCCCCCGGTAACTATGGCTACACCTTC. The chain joins TRBV7-2 to TRBJ1-2, with D hard to call. The CDR3 length is 14 residues. V was clipped by 0 bases and J by 1 base, with 6 bases between them. Per germline, CDR1 SGHTA and CDR2 FQGNSA.

A remark on this clonotype: The CDR3 end shows no conserved phenylalanine or tryptophan, and so a read error is likely. The chain employs TRBV5-5 and TRBJ2-3; 11 nucleotides line up with TRBD2. V lost 2 bases, J lost 5 bases, and 4 bases stayed unmatched. This CDR3 has 15 residues. Per the germline V gene, CDR1 is SGHKS and CDR2 is YYEKEE (reference sequence). CDR3 in amino acids: CASSLLAGDQDTQYL. DNA of the CDR3: TGTGCCAGCAGCTTACTAGCGGGGGACCAAGATACGCAGTATTTG.

The rearrangement links TRBV5-1 to TRBJ1-3; no clear D. Germline CDR1 SGHRS, CDR2 YFSETQ. The length of the CDR3 is 16 residues. V dropped 0 bases and J dropped 0 bases, with 10 bases sitting between them. The CDR3 sequence is CASSLALRSSGNTIYF. The CDR3 DNA reads TGCGCCAGCAGCTTGGCCCTCCGAAGCTCTGGAAACACCATATATTTT.

The chain is built from TRBV10-1 and TRBJ2-7, with D perhaps TRBD1 or TRBD2 (5 bases each). Per the germline V gene, CDR1 is WNHNN and CDR2 is SYGVQD (reference sequence). Trimming took 6 bases from V and 2 from J, leaving 11 bases between them. The CDR3 covers 13 residues. The CDR3 nucleotides are TGCGCCAGCAGGCCCGGGACCCCCTACGAGCAGTACTTC. Amino acids: CASRPGTPYEQYF.

The sample holds a few counts of this clonotype. The chain couples TRBV10-3 to TRBJ2-7; D may be TRBD1 (6 bases). CDR1 ENHRY and CDR2 SYGVKD come from the germline V gene. Trimming left V 3 bases short and J 4 bases short, with 13 bases between. This CDR3 has 14 amino acids. The CDR3 loop reads CAISDWTANYEQYF. The CDR3 bases are TGTGCCATCAGTGACTGGACAGCAAATTACGAGCAGTACTTC.

The V and J genes are TRBV5-1 and TRBJ2-7; 10 bases agree with TRBD2. V lost 0 bases and J lost 2; bases outside the gene matches: 11. Germline lookup yields CDR1 SGHRS and CDR2 YFSETQ. There are 18 residues in the CDR3. CDR3 loop: CASSLEIAGGPMTYEQYF. CDR3 sequence (DNA): TGCGCCAGCAGCTTGGAGATAGCGGGGGGCCCTATGACCTACGAGCAGTACTTC.

The V gene is TRBV3-1, the J gene TRBJ1-2, with 7 bases fitting TRBD1. The germline V gene has CDR1 LGHDT and CDR2 YNNKEL (reference sequence). J lost 6 bases, V lost 0 bases, and 7 bases had no gene match. This CDR3 has 15 amino acids. The CDR3 sequence is CASSQESRGRDGYTF. For the CDR3, the DNA is TGTGCCAGCAGCCAAGAAAGTAGGGGGCGAGATGGCTACACCTTC.

With regard to this clonotype: This may arise from a read error, as a much more abundant clone is one base away. The chain is built from TRBV12-3 or TRBV12-4 and TRBJ1-6, with a tentative D call TRBD1 (6 bases). The CDR3 has 13 amino acids. The CDR3 DNA is TGTGCCAACAGTCCAGGGGTGACTTCACCCCTCCACTTT. As protein: CANSPGVTSPLHF.

V and J are TRBV5-1 and TRBJ1-2, with 10 bases matching TRBD1. This CDR3 is built from 16 residues. V lost 2 bases, J lost 3 bases, and 7 bases stayed unmatched. Germline assignment: CDR1 SGHRS and CDR2 YFSETQ. The CDR3 coding sequence is TGCGCCAGCAGCTTTGGGACAGGGGCCTTTTACTATGGCTACACCTTC. This translates into CASSFGTGAFYYGYTF. Supplemented by reference TRBV5-1 and TRBJ1-2, the full variable domain reads KAGVTQTPRYLIKTRGQQVTLSCSPISGHRSVSWYQQTPGQGLQFLFEYFSETQRNKGNFPGRFSGRQFSNSRSEMNVSTLELGDSALYLCASSFGTGAFYYGYTFGSGTRLTVV.

This clonotype was observed a few times. The chain joins TRBV4-1 to TRBJ1-2, with unresolved D. CDR1 and CDR2 from the germline V gene are MGHRA and YSYEKL. The CDR3 is 18 amino acids. V lost 4 bases and J lost 2, with 23 bases in between. The DNA for the CDR3 is TGCGCCAGCAGCCCCGAGGGCCCGGCAGCCTCTTTCAACTATGGCTACACCTTC. Its protein product is CASSPEGPAASFNYGYTF.